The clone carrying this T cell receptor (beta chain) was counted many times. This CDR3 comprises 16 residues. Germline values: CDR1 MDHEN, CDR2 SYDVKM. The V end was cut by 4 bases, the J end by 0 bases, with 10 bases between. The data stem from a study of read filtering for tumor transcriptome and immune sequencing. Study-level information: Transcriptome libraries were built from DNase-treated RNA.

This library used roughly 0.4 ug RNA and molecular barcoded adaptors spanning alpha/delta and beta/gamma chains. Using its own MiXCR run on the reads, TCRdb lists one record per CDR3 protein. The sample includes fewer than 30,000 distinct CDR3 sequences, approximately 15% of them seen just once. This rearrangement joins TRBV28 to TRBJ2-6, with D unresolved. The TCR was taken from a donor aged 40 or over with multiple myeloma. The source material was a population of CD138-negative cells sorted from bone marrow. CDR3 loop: CASSYISSSGANVLTF. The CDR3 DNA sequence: TGTGCCAGCAGTTACATTTCAAGCTCTGGGGCCAACGTCCTGACTTTC.